Sequencing of this T cell receptor (beta chain) was carried out in a study of T cell repertoires in cytomegalovirus infection. Study in general: Shared public TCR beta signatures pointed to both CMV infection and a matching HLA type.

As to this clonotype: No antigen is known for it.

This CDR3 has 15 residues. CDR1 and CDR2 (germline): SEHNR, FQNEAQ (reference sequence). After removal of 5 bases from V and 3 bases from J, the junction contained 5 bases not matched to a gene. TCRdb used MiXCR to reprocess the reads, holding one entry per CDR3 protein. In the table there are more than 65,000 distinct CDR3 sequences, roughly 44% of which are singletons. Source: CD8+ T cells from cultured PBMCs, taken from culture after CMV antigen stimulation. The sequence came from a human donor in good health (CMV status not recorded). Some clones in this sample may be carry-over from other donors' samples. The rearrangement uses TRBV7-9 and TRBJ1-1, with 11 bases aligning to TRBD1. The CDR3 DNA sequence: TGTGCCAGCAGCGATCGGGACAGGGGGTACACTGAAGCTTTCTTT. Protein: CASSDRDRGYTEAFF. The full variable domain, in which reference TRBV7-9 and TRBJ1-1 provide the parts outside the CDR3, is DTGVSQNPRHKITKRGQNVTFRCDPISEHNRLYWYRQTLGQGPEFLTYFQNEAQLEKSRLLSDRFSAERPKGSFSTLEIQRTEQGDSAMYLCASSDRDRGYTEAFFGQGTRLTVV.